This T cell receptor beta chain originates from a study of graft-versus-host responses after intestinal transplantation. As for the study in general: Among the recipients, all got anti-thymocyte globulin induction and then tacrolimus and steroids for two to four years.

About this clone: The antigen remains unidentified.

This CDR3 region has 15 residues. Germline-derived CDR1 and CDR2 are MNHNS and SASEGT. V trimming: 5 bases; J trimming: 9 bases; junction bases outside the gene matches: 13. Using immunoSEQ multiplex PCR, the repertoire was profiled, and TCRdb retains in-frame clones only, with some absent. The table records approximately 80,000 clones, roughly nine tenths of them present only once. The rearrangement joins TRBV6-1 to TRBJ1-3; 7 bases fit TRBD1. The source material was unstimulated CD4+ T cells sorted from spleen or lymph node cells, sampled before intestinal transplant. This sequence was found in a human donor who received an intestinal transplant. This CDR3 is CASSRDSLAISTIYF. The CDR3 DNA follows: TGTGCCAGCAGTCGGGACAGTTTAGCTATAAGCACCATATATTTT.